This is a list of T cell receptor beta chains from one sample in a study of identical twins. TCRdb analysed the 5' RACE reads with MiXCR anew, one entry per CDR3 protein. The sample records some 1,600,000 distinct CDR3 sequences, about 31% being singletons. Sequencing was performed on cord blood. Receptor source: a newborn girl in good health. Each CDR3 is given with its conserved first and last residue. The D gene is left open where the match is weak. Size tells how often a clone was seen (once, few, many) or the class of an expanded clone, and some rows leave it out.

j_call clone_size d_call v_call cdr3_nt cdr3_aa
TRBJ2-5 . TRBD1 TRBV10-3 TGTGCCATCAGCAGACACCAGGGGACAGGGGGCAACAAGCAGTACTTC CAISRHQGTGGNKQYF
TRBJ1-1 few . TRBV20-1 TGCAGTGCTACCAGGACGAACACTGAAGCTTTCTTT CSATRTNTEAFF
TRBJ2-5 . . TRBV7-2 TGTGCCAGCAGCACCTGGGGTAAAGAGACCCAGTACTTC CASSTWGKETQYF
TRBJ1-2 once . TRBV4-3 TGCGCCAGCAGCCAAGATCTCCAGGCGTCCTTTAACTATGGCTACACCTTC CASSQDLQASFNYGYTF
TRBJ2-3 few . TRBV29-1 TGCAGCGCCGAATCGCTTGACAACACAGATACGCAGTATTTT CSAESLDNTDTQYF
TRBJ2-1 few . TRBV20-1 TGCAGTGCTCCCTGGGGGGATTGGTACAATGAGCAGTTCTTC CSAPWGDWYNEQFF
TRBJ2-7 few TRBD1 TRBV3-1 TGTGCCAGCAGCCAAGTCGGTTTCAAGGACAGGGGTTCCTACGAGCAGTACTTC CASSQVGFKDRGSYEQYF
TRBJ2-7 . . TRBV28 TGTGCCAGCAGGCGGAACCAGGGCTACGAGCAGTACTTC CASRRNQGYEQYF
TRBJ2-7 . . TRBV29-1 TGCAGCGTTGCCACCTTAGGGAGATGGGTCCACGAGCAGTACTTC CSVATLGRWVHEQYF
TRBJ1-6 . . TRBV5-1 TGCGCCAGCAGCACTAGGACGGCAAGCTCCTATAATTCACCCCTCCACTTT CASSTRTASSYNSPLHF
TRBJ2-7 . TRBD2 TRBV20-1 TGCAGTGCTAGAGACTCCCAGACTAGCGGGAGAGGGTACGAGCAGTACTTC CSARDSQTSGRGYEQYF
TRBJ2-1 . TRBD2 TRBV20-1 TGCAGTGCTAGAGATCAGGGGACTAGCGGGCCAAGAGAGCAGTTCTTC CSARDQGTSGPREQFF
TRBJ2-3 . . TRBV24-1 TGTGCCACCAGTGATTGGCAAGCGGCAGATACGCAGTATTTT CATSDWQAADTQYF
TRBJ2-7 . TRBD1 TRBV28 TGTGCCAGCAGGAGGACAGGGGCCTACGAGCAGTACTTC CASRRTGAYEQYF
TRBJ2-1 . . TRBV27 TGTGCCAGCAGTTTCAACGGGTGGGAGCAGTTCTTC CASSFNGWEQFF
TRBJ2-1 . . TRBV12-5 TGTGCTAGTGGTTTGGTGTCTCCCGTTGGACAGTTTAACAATGAGCAGTTCTTC CASGLVSPVGQFNNEQFF
TRBJ1-1 . . TRBV6-1 TGTGCCAGCAGTGAAGCGCGGTTCACTGAAGCTTTCTTT CASSEARFTEAFF
TRBJ1-4 . . TRBV7-8 TGTGCCAGCAGCATTAAAACAGGGAGGGTCGGCGAAAAACTGTTTTTT CASSIKTGRVGEKLFF
TRBJ2-7 once . TRBV19 TGTGCCAGTAGGCGACGGGGGAACTCCTACGAGCAGTACTTC CASRRRGNSYEQYF
TRBJ2-1 few . TRBV25-1 TGTGCCAGCAAGGGGGACACCTACAATGAGCAGTTCTTC CASKGDTYNEQFF
TRBJ2-3 . TRBD2 TRBV4-2 TGTGCCAGCAGCCACCCCCGGGGGGGCACCACAGATACGCAGTATTTT CASSHPRGGTTDTQYF
TRBJ2-3 few TRBD2 TRBV4-1 TGCGCCAGCAGCCAAGTTGGGAGACAGCGGGGGATCACAGATACGCAGTATTTT CASSQVGRQRGITDTQYF
TRBJ2-7 few . TRBV7-2 TGTGCCAGCAGCTTATGGGGGAGTACCTACGAGCAGTACTTC CASSLWGSTYEQYF
TRBJ2-1 few . TRBV7-2 TGTGCCAGCAGCTTATCCCGATCGAACAATGAGCAGTTCTTC CASSLSRSNNEQFF
TRBJ2-1 many . TRBV11-2 TGTGCCAGCAGCTTACATGGGTACAATGAGCAGTTCTTC CASSLHGYNEQFF
TRBJ1-1 . . TRBV10-3 TGTGCCATCGGCGGGGGGAACACTGAAGCTTTCTTT CAIGGGNTEAFF
TRBJ2-5 few . TRBV15 TGTGCCACCAGCAGAGGACAGGTACAAGAGACCCAGTACTTC CATSRGQVQETQYF
TRBJ1-5 few . TRBV12-3/TRBV12-4 TGTGCCAGCAGTTGGGCAGGGAATAGCAATCAGCCCCAGCATTTT CASSWAGNSNQPQHF
TRBJ2-2 . . TRBV7-8 TGTGCCAGCAGCTTAGTGGGGAATTCGAACACCGGGGAGCTGTTTTTT CASSLVGNSNTGELFF
TRBJ2-5 . . TRBV11-2 TGTGCCAGCAGCTTAACGGGGGTCAAAGAGACCCAGTACTTC CASSLTGVKETQYF
TRBJ1-6 few . TRBV3-1 TGTGCCAGCAGCCAAAATTGGCAGCCTAATTCACCCCTCCACTTT CASSQNWQPNSPLHF
TRBJ2-1 . . TRBV20-1 TGCAGTGCTAGTTGGGCTAGTCAATCCTACAATGAGCAGTTCTTC CSASWASQSYNEQFF
TRBJ2-7 . . TRBV4-1 TGCGCCAGCAGCCGGGGACCGGGGCGGGACGAGCAGTACTTC CASSRGPGRDEQYF
TRBJ2-2 . . TRBV30 TGTGCCTGGAGTGTTGGGCCGTACACCGGGGAGCTGTTTTTT CAWSVGPYTGELFF
TRBJ2-7 . TRBD2 TRBV3-1 TGTGCCAGCAGCCAAGGAGAAGTACTAGCGGGGGGGTACGAGCAGTACTTC CASSQGEVLAGGYEQYF
TRBJ2-1 . TRBD2 TRBV11-2 TGTGCCAGCAGCGACAGAACTAGCGGCCTCTACAATGAGCAGTTCTTC CASSDRTSGLYNEQFF
TRBJ2-5 few . TRBV12-3/TRBV12-4 TGTGCCAGCAGTCCCGGGACATACAATGGGCAGTACTTC CASSPGTYNGQYF
TRBJ1-2 . . TRBV29-1 TGCAGCGTCCACCAAAACTACAGGGATGGCTACACCTTC CSVHQNYRDGYTF
TRBJ2-2 . . TRBV9 TGTGCCAGCAGCGCTAAGCGGGGGGAGCTGTTTTTT CASSAKRGELFF
TRBJ1-5 . TRBD1 TRBV20-1 TGCAGTGCTAATAGGGACAGGGGTTTGCGGCCCCAGCATTTT CSANRDRGLRPQHF
TRBJ2-1 once TRBD1 TRBV20-1 TGCAGTGCTAGCGCAGGGGGCTCCTACAATGAGCAGTCCTTC CSASAGGSYNEQSF
TRBJ2-7 . TRBD1 TRBV28 TGTGCCAGCAAAGGGGTGAGGACAGGGCGTTACGAGCAGTACTTC CASKGVRTGRYEQYF